This T cell receptor (beta chain) was found in a study of blood T cells in healthy people across ages. Next came a second PCR, run for roughly 7 to 12 cycles, which used a sample-barcoded 5' primer along with a J-beta primer mix. TCRdb analysed the 5' RACE reads with MiXCR anew, one entry per CDR3 protein. The sample holds about 570,000 distinct CDR3 sequences, roughly 29% seen once. This clonotype was seen only a few times. This receptor was identified in a woman in her 70s in good health. The sequencing sample was made of blood.

The CDR3 here is CASIRDRGGPSGTLHF. The DNA for the CDR3 is TGTGCCAGCATTCGGGACAGGGGTGGCCCAAGTGGAACCCTCCACTTT. The chain is built from TRBV6-1 and TRBJ1-6; 10 bases fit TRBD1. V shed 7 bases and J 14 bases; nucleotides not matched to a gene: 17. The V gene's germline CDR1 is MNHNS and CDR2 SASEGT. The CDR3 spans 16 residues.